This is a list of T cell receptor beta chains from one sample in a study of CD8 T cells in Susac syndrome. TCRdb re-derived calls from the immunoSEQ multiplex PCR reads in MiXCR, one entry per CDR3 protein. The sample shows some 150,000 distinct CDR3 sequences, approximately 93% of them seen only once. Sequencing was performed on CD8+ T cells from PBMCs. The origin of the receptors is a human donor with multiple sclerosis. Both conserved end residues are part of each CDR3. A D gene is named only where the DNA matches it firmly. Where a row states a size, it is once, few, many or the class of an expanded clone; other rows omit it.

V: TRBV2; J: TRBJ2-1; size: -; D: TRBD2; CDR3: CATGLAGLNEQFF; DNA: TGTGCCACCGGACTAGCGGGGCTGAATGAGCAGTTCTTC
V: TRBV27; J: TRBJ2-1; size: few; D: -; CDR3: CASSRAYNEQFF; DNA: TGTGCCAGCAGTCGGGCCTACAATGAGCAGTTCTTC
V: TRBV30; J: TRBJ2-7; size: -; D: TRBD2; CDR3: CAWSVTSGSYEQYF; DNA: TGTGCCTGGAGTGTAACTAGCGGGAGTTACGAGCAGTACTTC
V: TRBV12-3/TRBV12-4; J: TRBJ2-7; size: -; D: TRBD1; CDR3: CASSMGQIYEQYF; DNA: TGTGCCAGCAGCATGGGACAGATCTACGAGCAGTACTTC
V: TRBV6-2/TRBV6-3; J: TRBJ2-7; size: -; D: -; CDR3: CASRVTNTPVQAWEYF; DNA: TGTGCCAGCAGAGTTACCAATACCCCCGTACAAGCATGGGAGTACTTC
V: TRBV2; J: TRBJ2-3; size: -; D: -; CDR3: CASSEAGFRTADTQYF; DNA: TGTGCCAGCAGTGAAGCGGGATTTAGAACGGCAGATACGCAGTATTTT
V: TRBV7-9; J: TRBJ2-1; size: once; D: TRBD2; CDR3: CASSFPGTSGGDEQFF; DNA: TGTGCCAGCAGCTTTCCCGGGACTAGCGGGGGCGATGAGCAGTTCTTC
V: TRBV9; J: TRBJ2-1; size: -; D: -; CDR3: CASSAPGANEQFF; DNA: TGTGCCAGCAGCGCCCCAGGGGCCAATGAGCAGTTCTTC
V: TRBV13; J: TRBJ1-6; size: -; D: -; CDR3: CASSARTLNSPLHF; DNA: TGTGCCAGCAGTGCCAGGACCCTGAATTCACCCCTCCACTTT
V: TRBV19; J: TRBJ2-1; size: -; D: -; CDR3: CASSIQGFSEQFF; DNA: TGTGCCAGTAGTATTCAGGGTTTTAGTGAGCAGTTCTTC
V: TRBV29-1; J: TRBJ2-7; size: once; D: TRBD2; CDR3: CAGLAENYEQYF; DNA: TGCGCGGGACTAGCGGAAAACTACGAGCAGTACTTC
V: TRBV20-1; J: TRBJ2-7; size: -; D: TRBD2; CDR3: CSARRLADSYEQYF; DNA: TGCAGTGCCAGGAGGCTAGCGGATAGCTACGAGCAGTACTTC
V: TRBV12-3/TRBV12-4; J: TRBJ2-7; size: -; D: TRBD1; CDR3: CAISPEPGGSYEQYF; DNA: TGTGCCATCAGTCCGGAGCCAGGGGGTTCCTACGAGCAGTACTTC
V: TRBV4-1; J: TRBJ2-1; size: -; D: -; CDR3: CASSHPGGFSYNEQFF; DNA: TGCGCCAGCAGCCATCCCGGCGGGTTCTCCTACAATGAGCAGTTCTTC
V: TRBV29-1; J: TRBJ1-2; size: -; D: TRBD1; CDR3: CSVGQGSIDGYTF; DNA: TGCAGCGTCGGACAGGGTTCGATTGATGGCTACACCTTC
V: TRBV27; J: TRBJ2-7; size: -; D: -; CDR3: CASSTDIGEQYF; DNA: TGTGCCAGCAGTACCGACATCGGCGAGCAGTACTTC
V: TRBV20-1; J: TRBJ2-3; size: -; D: TRBD2; CDR3: CSAFSGGAGDTQYF; DNA: TGCAGTGCCTTTAGCGGGGGGGCAGGAGATACGCAGTATTTT
V: TRBV6-1; J: TRBJ1-5; size: -; D: -; CDR3: CASSGSVQGNQPQHF; DNA: TGTGCCAGCAGTGGTTCGGTCCAGGGGAATCAGCCCCAGCATTTT
V: TRBV9; J: TRBJ1-1; size: -; D: TRBD1; CDR3: CASSPTGGAPEAFF; DNA: TGTGCCAGCAGCCCGACAGGGGGCGCCCCGGAAGCTTTCTTT
V: TRBV29-1; J: TRBJ2-2; size: few; D: -; CDR3: CSVDGGTGELFF; DNA: TGCAGCGTTGACGGGGGAACCGGGGAGCTGTTTTTT
V: TRBV5-4; J: TRBJ2-7; size: -; D: -; CDR3: CASSEEAENEQYF; DNA: TGTGCCAGCAGCGAGGAAGCAGAGAACGAGCAGTACTTC
V: TRBV13; J: TRBJ2-7; size: -; D: -; CDR3: CASSLVRREQYF; DNA: TGTGCCAGCAGCTTAGTAAGGAGAGAGCAGTACTTC
V: TRBV14; J: TRBJ1-1; size: -; D: TRBD1; CDR3: CASSHDRGYSEAFF; DNA: TGTGCCAGCAGCCACGACAGGGGGTATTCTGAAGCTTTCTTT
V: TRBV3-1; J: TRBJ2-5; size: -; D: TRBD2; CDR3: CASSLTTSGGLPAGETQYF; DNA: TGTGCCAGCAGCTTAACAACTAGCGGGGGGCTTCCAGCAGGAGAGACCCAGTACTTC
V: TRBV19; J: TRBJ2-7; size: -; D: -; CDR3: CASSPRERWEQYF; DNA: TGTGCCAGTAGTCCCAGGGAAAGGTGGGAGCAGTACTTC
V: TRBV7-9; J: TRBJ2-7; size: -; D: -; CDR3: CASSYGGGAEQYF; DNA: TGTGCCAGCAGCTACGGAGGGGGGGCCGAGCAGTACTTC
V: TRBV9; J: TRBJ2-7; size: -; D: -; CDR3: CASSGRGDEQYF; DNA: TGTGCCAGCAGCGGTAGGGGGGACGAGCAGTACTTC
V: TRBV13; J: TRBJ2-2; size: -; D: -; CDR3: CASSSGGLTAGELFF; DNA: TGTGCCAGCAGCTCAGGGGGACTAACCGCCGGGGAGCTGTTTTTT
V: TRBV20-1; J: TRBJ1-1; size: -; D: -; CDR3: CSARDRAAGNTEAFF; DNA: TGCAGTGCTAGAGATCGGGCAGCCGGGAACACTGAAGCTTTCTTT
V: TRBV9; J: TRBJ1-1; size: -; D: -; CDR3: CASSGGVNKEAFF; DNA: TGTGCCAGCAGCGGCGGAGTTAACAAGGAAGCTTTCTTT
V: TRBV30; J: TRBJ1-2; size: -; D: TRBD1; CDR3: CAFRQGGDYGYTF; DNA: TGTGCCTTCCGACAGGGCGGAGACTATGGCTACACCTTC
V: TRBV3-1; J: TRBJ2-7; size: -; D: TRBD1; CDR3: CASQTGTGEREQYF; DNA: TGTGCCAGTCAGACCGGGACAGGGGAGCGCGAGCAGTACTTC
V: TRBV12-3/TRBV12-4; J: TRBJ2-2; size: -; D: TRBD2; CDR3: CASTPGLYTGELFF; DNA: TGTGCCAGCACCCCGGGACTATACACCGGGGAGCTGTTTTTT
V: TRBV6-2/TRBV6-3; J: TRBJ1-1; size: -; D: -; CDR3: CASRLATEAFF; DNA: TGTGCCAGCAGATTAGCCACTGAAGCTTTCTTT
V: TRBV29-1; J: TRBJ1-3; size: -; D: -; CDR3: CSVEGEESSGNTIYF; DNA: TGCAGCGTTGAAGGGGAGGAATCCTCTGGAAACACCATATATTTT
V: TRBV3-1; J: TRBJ2-7; size: -; D: -; CDR3: CASSQDSAFPGSPYEQYF; DNA: TGTGCCAGCAGCCAAGATTCGGCATTCCCTGGGAGTCCCTACGAGCAGTACTTC
V: TRBV11-3; J: TRBJ2-3; size: few; D: TRBD1; CDR3: CASSPPLDRGDYTQYF; DNA: TGTGCCAGCAGCCCCCCCCTAGACAGGGGAGACTATACGCAGTATTTT
V: TRBV7-9; J: TRBJ1-6; size: -; D: -; CDR3: CASSGHKDSPLHF; DNA: TGTGCCAGCAGCGGACATAAGGATTCACCCCTCCACTTT
V: TRBV28; J: TRBJ2-7; size: once; D: -; CDR3: CASSVYYEQYF; DNA: TGTGCCAGCAGTGTCTACTACGAGCAGTACTTC
V: TRBV4-3; J: TRBJ1-5; size: once; D: -; CDR3: CASSQDLAHSQPQHF; DNA: TGCGCCAGCAGCCAAGATCTCGCCCACTCACAGCCCCAGCATTTT
V: TRBV7-9; J: TRBJ2-2; size: -; D: TRBD1; CDR3: CASSHMDRGNTGELFF; DNA: TGTGCCAGCAGCCATATGGACAGGGGCAACACCGGGGAGCTGTTTTTT
V: TRBV11-2; J: TRBJ2-5; size: -; D: -; CDR3: CASSLDYGAQETQYF; DNA: TGTGCCAGCAGCTTAGATTACGGGGCTCAAGAGACCCAGTACTTC
V: TRBV20-1; J: TRBJ2-5; size: -; D: -; CDR3: CNRARKETQYF; DNA: TGCAACAGGGCAAGGAAAGAGACCCAGTACTTC
V: TRBV2; J: TRBJ2-3; size: -; D: -; CDR3: CASTPGWDTQYF; DNA: TGTGCCAGCACCCCGGGATGGGATACGCAGTATTTT
V: TRBV29-1; J: TRBJ1-3; size: -; D: TRBD1; CDR3: CSVEDTRTGGLVAASGNTIYF; DNA: TGCAGCGTTGAGGACACTAGGACAGGGGGCTTGGTCGCCGCCTCTGGAAACACCATATATTTT
V: TRBV29-1; J: TRBJ2-7; size: -; D: TRBD1; CDR3: CSVVAWGQGHEQYF; DNA: TGCAGCGTTGTAGCGTGGGGACAGGGCCACGAGCAGTACTTC
V: TRBV29-1; J: TRBJ2-7; size: -; D: -; CDR3: CSVGVSSYEQYF; DNA: TGCAGCGTTGGTGTTAGCTCCTACGAGCAGTACTTC
V: TRBV20-1; J: TRBJ1-4; size: -; D: -; CDR3: CSAPSRQGRNEKLFF; DNA: TGCAGTGCCCCCTCGCGGCAGGGCAGGAACGAAAAACTGTTTTTT